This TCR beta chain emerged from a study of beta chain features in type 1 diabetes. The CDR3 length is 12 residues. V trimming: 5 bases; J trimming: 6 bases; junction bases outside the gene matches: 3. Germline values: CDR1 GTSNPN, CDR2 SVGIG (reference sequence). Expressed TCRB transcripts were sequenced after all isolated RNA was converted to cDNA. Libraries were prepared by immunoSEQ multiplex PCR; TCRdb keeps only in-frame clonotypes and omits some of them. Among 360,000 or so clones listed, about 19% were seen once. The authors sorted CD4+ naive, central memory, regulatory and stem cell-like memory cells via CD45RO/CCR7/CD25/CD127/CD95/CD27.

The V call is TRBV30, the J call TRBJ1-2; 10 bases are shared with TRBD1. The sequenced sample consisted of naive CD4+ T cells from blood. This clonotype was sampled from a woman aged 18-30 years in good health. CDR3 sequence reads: CAWGTGEHGYTF. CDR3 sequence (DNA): TGTGCCTGGGGGACAGGGGAGCATGGCTACACCTTC.